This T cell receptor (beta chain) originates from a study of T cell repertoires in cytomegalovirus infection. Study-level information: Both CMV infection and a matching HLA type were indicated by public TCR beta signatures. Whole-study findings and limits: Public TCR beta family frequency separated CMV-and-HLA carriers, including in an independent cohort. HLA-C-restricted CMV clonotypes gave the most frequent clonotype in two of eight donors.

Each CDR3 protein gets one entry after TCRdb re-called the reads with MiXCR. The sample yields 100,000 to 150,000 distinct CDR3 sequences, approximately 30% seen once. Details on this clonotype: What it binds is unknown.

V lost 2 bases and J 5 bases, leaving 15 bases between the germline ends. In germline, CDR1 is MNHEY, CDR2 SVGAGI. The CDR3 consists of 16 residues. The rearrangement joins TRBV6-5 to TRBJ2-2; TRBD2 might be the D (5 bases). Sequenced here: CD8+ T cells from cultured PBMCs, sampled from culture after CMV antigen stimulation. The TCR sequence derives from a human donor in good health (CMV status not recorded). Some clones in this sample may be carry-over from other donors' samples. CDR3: CASSYATGFPTGELFF. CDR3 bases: TGTGCCAGCAGTTACGCCACGGGATTTCCGACCGGGGAGCTGTTTTTT.